These 2 T cell receptor beta chains share one sample of origin, sequenced in a study of cytomegalovirus exposure and HLA in healthy donors. The PCR was carried out with 60 Vbeta primers and 13 Jbeta primers. Generated by immunoSEQ multiplex PCR, the TCRdb table keeps only in-frame clones and is missing some. Among under 150,000 clones listed, 70% to 80% were seen once. The source material was PBMCs. Receptors originate from a man aged 30-40 years in good health and CMV-seronegative.

The chain carries TRBV4-2 and TRBJ2-7; weak D call: TRBD1 (6 bases). CDR1 and CDR2 (germline): LGHNA, YNFKEQ. The CDR3 covers 16 residues. V lost 1 base and J lost 2, with 15 bases in between. This CDR3 reads CASSQGHRQAAYEQYF. In DNA, the CDR3 is TGTGCCAGCAGCCAAGGGCATCGACAGGCTGCCTACGAGCAGTACTTC.

CDR3 amino acids: CASSILADSYEQYF. CDR3 DNA sequence: TGTGCCAGCAGCATACTAGCGGATTCCTACGAGCAGTACTTC. This chain links TRBV9 with TRBJ2-7; 8 bases are a match to TRBD2. Germline values: CDR1 SGDLS, CDR2 YYNGEE. The CDR3 is 14 residues long. The V gene end was trimmed by 4 bases and the J gene end by 1 base; junction bases not matched to a gene: 4.